This entry lists 16 T cell receptor beta chains sequenced from one sample in a study of shared clonotypes between healthy human individuals. The protocol was immunoSEQ multiplex PCR, while the TCRdb copy is restricted to in-frame clones and leaves out a portion. The data contain about 1 million clones, 70% to 80% of them singletons. The sequencing input was memory CD4+ T cells sorted from blood. As for subset: CD45RA-negative fraction. The origin of the receptors is a man between 18 and 29 years old in good health.

The chain carries TRBV27 and TRBJ2-3; TRBD1 matches at 11 bases. The CDR3 contains 15 residues. V dropped 5 bases and J dropped 2; count of bases not matched to a gene: 3. Germline CDR1 and CDR2: MNHEY and SMNVEV (reference sequence). The CDR3 nucleotides are TGTGCCAGCAGTGTCGGACAGGGGGCCACAGATACGCAGTATTTT. It encodes CASSVGQGATDTQYF.

This chain joins TRBV14 and TRBJ2-2; 10 nucleotides line up with TRBD1. Germline loops: CDR1 SGHDN, CDR2 FVKESK. V gave up 4 bases and J gave up 6 bases; unmatched junction bases: 2. The CDR3 covers 14 residues. The CDR3 sequence: CASSRQGAAGELFF. CDR3 nucleotides: TGTGCCAGCAGCCGACAGGGGGCCGCCGGGGAGCTGTTTTTT.

The chain links TRBV5-1 to TRBJ1-5, with 8 bases matching TRBD1. Trimming took 4 bases from V and 5 from J; bases not matched to a gene: 5. The CDR3 contains 14 residues. The germline V gene has CDR1 SGHRS and CDR2 YFSETQ. CDR3 region: CASSLSGGDQPQHF. CDR3 nucleotide sequence: TGCGCCAGCAGCCTATCAGGGGGCGATCAGCCCCAGCATTTT.

This clone was seen at least ten times. The chain recombines TRBV12-5 with TRBJ2-2; D remains ambiguous. In germline, CDR1 is LGHNT, CDR2 FRNRAP. V dropped 2 bases and J dropped 0 bases, with 4 bases sitting between them. The CDR3 spans 14 residues. The CDR3 sequence: CASGLLSNTGELFF. The CDR3 DNA reads as TGTGCTAGTGGTTTGTTATCGAACACCGGGGAGCTGTTTTTT.

CDR3 DNA sequence: TGTGCCAGCAGCTTAGTCCTGGGACCTACCTCTGGGGCCAACGTCCTGACTTTC. Its protein is CASSLVLGPTSGANVLTF. The gene calls are TRBV7-2 and TRBJ2-6; D might be TRBD1 or TRBD2, each matching 5 bases. This CDR3 has 18 amino acids. The germline V and J ends were trimmed by 1 base and 0 bases, with 13 bases remaining between them. Germline CDR1 reads SGHTA; CDR2 reads FQGNSA.

Here the CDR3 reads CASSLGLAGAEQYF. CDR3 nucleotide sequence: TGTGCCAGCAGCTTAGGCCTAGCGGGGGCCGAGCAGTACTTC. The chain joins TRBV5-4 to TRBJ2-7; 10 positions match TRBD2. The CDR3 runs 14 residues. Germline lookup yields CDR1 SGHNT and CDR2 YYREEE (reference sequence). V shed 2 bases and J 6 bases; nucleotides not matched to a gene: 5.

V is TRBV6-6 and J is TRBJ2-6, with 8 positions matching TRBD2. This CDR3 has 15 amino acids. Germline trimming cut 2 bases from V and 12 bases from J; bases unmatched to any gene: 9. Germline lookup yields CDR1 MNHNY and CDR2 SVGAGI (reference sequence). The CDR3, as DNA: TGTGCCAGCAGTTACGCTGCGGGGGGATCCGGCGTCCTGACTTTC. Translated, it gives CASSYAAGGSGVLTF.

The V and J genes are TRBV7-9 and TRBJ1-2, with 8 bases that match TRBD1. The ends lost 4 bases at V and 5 bases at J; junction bases unmatched: 12. Germline V gives CDR1 SEHNR, CDR2 FQNEAQ (reference sequence). This CDR3 has 16 residues. This CDR3 is CASSYTGGGQGYGYTF. CDR3 DNA sequence: TGTGCCAGCAGCTATACAGGGGGTGGACAGGGATATGGCTACACCTTC.

As for this clone: The identical CDR3 is also encoded by other nucleotide sequences in the sample. V is TRBV5-1 and J is TRBJ2-7; perhaps TRBD2 as D (6 bases). With 8 bases removed from V and 0 bases from J, the gap between germline ends came to 18 bases. Germline CDR1 SGHRS, CDR2 YFSETQ. There are 15 residues in the CDR3. In DNA form, the CDR3 reads TGCGCCAGTACTCCGTTCGGGGGAAGCTCCTACGAGCAGTACTTC. Protein sequence: CASTPFGGSSYEQYF. The full variable domain, in which reference TRBV5-1 and TRBJ2-7 provide the parts outside the CDR3, is KAGVTQTPRYLIKTRGQQVTLSCSPISGHRSVSWYQQTPGQGLQFLFEYFSETQRNKGNFPGRFSGRQFSNSRSEMNVSTLELGDSALYLCASTPFGGSSYEQYFGPGTRLTVT.

The chain links TRBV4-3 to TRBJ2-5, with TRBD2 identical over 10 bases. The J call may be mistaken, given a closer DNA end match to TRBJ2-7. This CDR3 comprises 15 residues. CDR1 is LGHNA and CDR2 is YSLEER in the germline V gene. The CDR3 protein is CASSQDRLAGYEQYF. The CDR3 coding sequence is TGCGCCAGCAGCCAAGATAGACTAGCGGGCTACGAGCAGTACTTC.

Details on this clone: The junction departs from the called germline gene at one end, perhaps through a read error. This rearrangement joins TRBV7-7 to TRBJ2-1; 7 bases are a match to TRBD1. The CDR3 loop spans 16 amino acids. Germline assignment: CDR1 SSHAT and CDR2 FNYEAQ (reference sequence). DNA of the CDR3: TGTGCTAGCAGCTTAGGGCCCCCAGGGACAGACAATGAGCAGTTCTTC. Translation: CASSLGPPGTDNEQFF.

The J gene is TRBJ1-1, the V gene TRBV5-1; weak D call: TRBD1 (5 bases). Germline CDR1 and CDR2: SGHRS and YFSETQ. With 4 bases removed from V and 10 bases from J, the gap between germline ends came to 17 bases. The CDR3 totals 13 residues. CDR3 in DNA: TGCGCCAGCAGCGTTGGGGCAGACACAAGAGCTTTCTTT. Its translation is CASSVGADTRAFF. The whole variable domain, filled in from reference TRBV5-1 and TRBJ1-1, reads KAGVTQTPRYLIKTRGQQVTLSCSPISGHRSVSWYQQTPGQGLQFLFEYFSETQRNKGNFPGRFSGRQFSNSRSEMNVSTLELGDSALYLCASSVGADTRAFFGQGTRLTVV.

The rearrangement joins TRBV6-1 to TRBJ1-5, with D possibly matching TRBD1 (6 bases). The CDR3 is 13 amino acids. V was shortened by 7 bases and J by 7 bases, with 14 bases between the two germline ends. Germline CDR1 MNHNS, CDR2 SASEGT. Here the CDR3 reads CASNIQGVQPQHF. The DNA for the CDR3 is TGTGCCAGCAACATACAGGGAGTACAGCCCCAGCATTTT.

As for this clone: The sample carries other DNA sequences with the same CDR3. Written as DNA, the CDR3 is TGTGCCAGCAGTGTCGGGAGGGCTCAAGAGACCCAGTACTTC. Translating it yields CASSVGRAQETQYF. This chain links TRBV6-1 with TRBJ2-5; 8 bases agree with TRBD2. In germline, CDR1 is MNHNS, CDR2 SASEGT. The CDR3 contains 14 residues. V gave up 4 bases and J gave up 2 bases; unmatched junction bases: 3.

The rearrangement joins TRBV6-1 to TRBJ1-2; 8 bases line up with TRBD1. The V gene end was trimmed by 0 bases and the J gene end by 8 bases; junction bases not matched to a gene: 11. CDR3 length: 16 residues. The germline CDR1 and CDR2 sequences are MNHNS and SASEGT. In DNA, the CDR3 is TGTGCCAGCAGTGAAGCGAGGGGTCAGGGGGCAAAGGGCTACACCTTC. Translation gives CASSEARGQGAKGYTF.

The table lists this clone with many counts. The rearrangement uses TRBV28 and TRBJ2-2; D gene unclear. CDR1 and CDR2 from the germline V gene are MDHEN and SYDVKM. The V end was cut by 3 bases, the J end by 6 bases, with 8 bases between. The CDR3 totals 13 residues. CDR3 residues: CASSFLSAGELFF. The CDR3 region has the DNA TGTGCCAGCAGTTTCTTGTCGGCCGGGGAGCTGTTTTTT.